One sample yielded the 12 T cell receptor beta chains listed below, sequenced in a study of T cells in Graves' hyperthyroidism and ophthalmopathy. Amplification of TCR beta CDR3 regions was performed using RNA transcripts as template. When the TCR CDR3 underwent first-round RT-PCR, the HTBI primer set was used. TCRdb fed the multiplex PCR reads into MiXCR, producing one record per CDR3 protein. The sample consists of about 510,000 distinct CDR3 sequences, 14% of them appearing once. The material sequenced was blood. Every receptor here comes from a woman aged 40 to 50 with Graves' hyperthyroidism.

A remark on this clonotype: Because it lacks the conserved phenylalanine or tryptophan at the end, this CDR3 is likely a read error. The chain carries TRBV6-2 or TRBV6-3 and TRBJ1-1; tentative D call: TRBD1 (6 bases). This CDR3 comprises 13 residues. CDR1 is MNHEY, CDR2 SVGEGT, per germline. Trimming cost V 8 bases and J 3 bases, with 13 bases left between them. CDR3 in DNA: TGTGCCAGCGGTAAAGGGGGATACACTGAAGCTTTCCTT. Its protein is CASGKGGYTEAFL.

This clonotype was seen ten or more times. As DNA, the CDR3 is TGTGCCAGCAGTTCCTCGACTAGCGGGAAGTACGAGCAGTACTTC. As protein: CASSSSTSGKYEQYF. The chain carries TRBV28 and TRBJ2-7, with 11 bases aligning to TRBD2. V lost 4 bases, J lost 4 bases, and 6 bases stayed unmatched. Germline V CDR1 and CDR2: MDHEN, SYDVKM. This CDR3 comprises 15 residues.

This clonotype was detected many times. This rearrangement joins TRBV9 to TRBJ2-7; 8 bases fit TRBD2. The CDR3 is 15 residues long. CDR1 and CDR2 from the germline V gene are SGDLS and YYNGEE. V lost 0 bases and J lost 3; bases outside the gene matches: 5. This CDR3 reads CASSVDGTRIYEQYF. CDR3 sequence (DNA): TGTGCCAGCAGCGTAGATGGGACTAGGATCTACGAGCAGTACTTC. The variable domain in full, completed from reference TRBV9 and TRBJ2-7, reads DSGVTQTPKHLITATGQRVTLRCSPRSGDLSVYWYQQSLDQGLQFLIQYYNGEERAKGNILERFSAQQFPDLHSELNLSSLELGDSALYFCASSVDGTRIYEQYFGPGTRLTVT.

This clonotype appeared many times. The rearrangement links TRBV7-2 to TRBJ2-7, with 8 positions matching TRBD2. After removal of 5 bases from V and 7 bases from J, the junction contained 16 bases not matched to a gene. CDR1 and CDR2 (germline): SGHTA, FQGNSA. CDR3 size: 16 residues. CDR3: CASSPGGAGDVGEQYF. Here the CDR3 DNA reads TGTGCCAGCAGCCCCGGGGGAGCGGGAGATGTAGGGGAGCAGTACTTC.

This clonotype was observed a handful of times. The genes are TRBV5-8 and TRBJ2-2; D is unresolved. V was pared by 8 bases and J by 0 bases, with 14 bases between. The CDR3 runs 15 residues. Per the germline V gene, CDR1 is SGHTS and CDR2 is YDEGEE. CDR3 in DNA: TGTGCCAGGACGGGCCGAGCCTCGAACACCGGGGAGCTGTTTTTT. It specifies CARTGRASNTGELFF.

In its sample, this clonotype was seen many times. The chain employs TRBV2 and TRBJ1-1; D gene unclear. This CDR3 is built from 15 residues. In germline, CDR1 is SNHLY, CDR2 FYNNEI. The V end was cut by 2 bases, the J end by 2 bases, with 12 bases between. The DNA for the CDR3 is TGTGCCAGCAGTGAATCGTGGTTTGATAACACTGAAGCTTTCTTT. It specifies CASSESWFDNTEAFF.

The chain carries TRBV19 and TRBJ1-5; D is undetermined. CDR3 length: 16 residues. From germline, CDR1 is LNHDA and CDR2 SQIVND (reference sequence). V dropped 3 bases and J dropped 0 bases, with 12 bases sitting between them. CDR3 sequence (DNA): TGTGCCAGTAGTATGCGTGTGCGGCTTAGCAATCAGCCCCAGCATTTT. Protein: CASSMRVRLSNQPQHF.

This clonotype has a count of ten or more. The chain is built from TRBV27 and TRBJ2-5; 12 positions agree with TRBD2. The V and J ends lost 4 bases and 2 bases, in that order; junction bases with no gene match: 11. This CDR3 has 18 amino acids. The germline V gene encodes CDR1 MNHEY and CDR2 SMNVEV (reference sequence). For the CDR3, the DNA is TGTGCCAGCAGTTCCAGACTAGCGGGAGCGTTGAGGCAAGAGACCCAGTACTTC. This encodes CASSSRLAGALRQETQYF.

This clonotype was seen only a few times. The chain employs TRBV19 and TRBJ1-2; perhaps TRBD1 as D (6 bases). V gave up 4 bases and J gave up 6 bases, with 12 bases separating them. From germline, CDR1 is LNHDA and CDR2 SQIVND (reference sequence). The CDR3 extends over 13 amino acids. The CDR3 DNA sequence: TGTGCCAGTAGTAACCGGGACATTAATGGCTACACCTTC. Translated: CASSNRDINGYTF.

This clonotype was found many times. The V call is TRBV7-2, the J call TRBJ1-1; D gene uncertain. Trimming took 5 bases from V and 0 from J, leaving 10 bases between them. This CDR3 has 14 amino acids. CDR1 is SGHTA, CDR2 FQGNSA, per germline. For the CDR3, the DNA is TGTGCCAGCAGCCCCGCAGGCATGAACACTGAAGCTTTCTTT. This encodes CASSPAGMNTEAFF.

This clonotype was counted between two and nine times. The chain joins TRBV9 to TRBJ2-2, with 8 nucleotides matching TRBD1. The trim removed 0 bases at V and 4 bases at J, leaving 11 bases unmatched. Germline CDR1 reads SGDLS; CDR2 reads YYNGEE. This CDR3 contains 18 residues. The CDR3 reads CASSVGKSGTGSTGELFF. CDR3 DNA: TGTGCCAGCAGCGTAGGTAAATCGGGGACAGGAAGCACCGGGGAGCTGTTTTTT.

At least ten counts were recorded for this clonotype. This CDR3 reads CASSFGTGLSYNEQFF. The CDR3 bases are TGTGCCAGCAGTTTTGGGACAGGGCTCTCCTACAATGAGCAGTTCTTC. The gene calls are TRBV12-3 or TRBV12-4 and TRBJ2-1; TRBD1 aligns across 9 bases. The V segment lost 3 bases and the J segment 0 bases; nucleotides outside the gene matches: 3. The CDR3 runs to 16 residues.